The 10 T cell receptor beta chains given below trace back to one sample, sequenced in a study of vaccination effects on CD4 cells after COVID-19. The protocol was immunoSEQ multiplex PCR, while the TCRdb copy is restricted to in-frame clones and leaves out a portion. This repertoire shows 60,000 to 85,000 clones, 70% to 85% found once; its top ten account for approximately 1.5%. Antigen-specific CD4+ T cells expanded by the ViraFEST assay with viral peptide pools were then sequenced. Scientists isolated CD4+ T cells after an approximately 11-day culture period ended. Participants received two doses of either the BNT162b2 or mRNA-1273 vaccine. The antigens these receptors bind are not known. Sample: CD4+ T cells from PBMCs cultured with HCoV-229E spike peptides, taken after COVID-19 vaccination. The receptors originated from a human donor who received a COVID-19 vaccine.

The gene calls are TRBV6-5 and TRBJ1-6; a possible D gene is TRBD1 (5 bases). Germline CDR1 MNHEY, CDR2 SVGAGI. V lost 5 bases and J 7 bases, leaving 15 bases between the germline ends. This CDR3 region has 15 residues. The CDR3 nucleotides read TGTGCCAGCAGTCCCAGGGACGGGCGAAATTCACCCCTCCACTTT. Translated, it gives CASSPRDGRNSPLHF.

This CDR3 is CASSVKAGANVLTF. CDR3 nucleotides: TGTGCCAGCAGCGTAAAGGCTGGGGCCAACGTCCTGACTTTC. This chain connects TRBV9 to TRBJ2-6; D uncertain. V was pared by 1 base and J by 2 bases, with 4 bases between. Germline CDR1 and CDR2: SGDLS and YYNGEE. The CDR3 runs to 14 residues. Combining the CDR3 with reference TRBV9 and TRBJ2-6 gives the whole variable domain DSGVTQTPKHLITATGQRVTLRCSPRSGDLSVYWYQQSLDQGLQFLIQYYNGEERAKGNILERFSAQQFPDLHSELNLSSLELGDSALYFCASSVKAGANVLTFGAGSRLTVL.

The chain couples TRBV19 to TRBJ1-2; D gene ambiguous. The CDR3 covers 11 residues. CDR1 is LNHDA and CDR2 is SQIVND in the germline V gene (reference sequence). Trimming stripped 5 bases from V and 8 bases from J, with 9 bases between. For the CDR3, the DNA is TGTGCCAGTAGTCTGGCTCGCGGCTACACCTTC. Residues: CASSLARGYTF.

CDR3 amino acids: CASSLQRGERDTQYF. The CDR3 DNA reads as TGTGCCAGCAGTTTACAGCGGGGAGAAAGGGATACGCAGTATTTT. The gene calls are TRBV27 and TRBJ2-3; 7 nucleotides match TRBD2. With V trimmed by 2 bases and J by 6 bases, 8 bases remained unmatched. Germline CDR1 MNHEY, CDR2 SMNVEV (reference sequence). The CDR3 sequence is 15 residues long.

This clone was counted a few times. The V and J genes are TRBV19 and TRBJ1-6; D ambiguous. The CDR3 loop spans 19 amino acids. The V end was cut by 5 bases, the J end by 0 bases, with 20 bases between. Germline V gene sequence: CDR1 LNHDA, CDR2 SQIVND (reference sequence). CDR3 in amino acids: CASSSVGNSVSSYNSPLHF. CDR3 nucleotide sequence: TGTGCCAGTAGTTCGGTCGGCAACTCCGTGAGCTCCTATAATTCACCCCTCCACTTT.

This chain joins TRBV6-5 and TRBJ1-5; TRBD1 is a possible D gene (5 bases). CDR3 size: 15 residues. V was clipped by 4 bases and J by 5 bases, with 15 bases between them. CDR1 is MNHEY, CDR2 SVGAGI, per germline. CDR3 residues: CASSLSDSPYQPQHF. The CDR3, as DNA: TGTGCCAGCAGTTTATCTGACAGCCCATATCAGCCCCAGCATTTT.

This clone was picked up a small number of times. This chain uses TRBV28 with TRBJ1-4, with D uncertain. From germline, CDR1 is MDHEN and CDR2 SYDVKM. V was shortened by 8 bases and J by 0 bases, with 7 bases between the two germline ends. This CDR3 is 13 amino acids long. The DNA of the CDR3 is TGTGCCAGCGGTTCAGCAACTAATGAAAAACTGTTTTTT. Translating it yields CASGSATNEKLFF.

The chain carries TRBV7-2 and TRBJ1-2; unclear D gene. The germline V gene has CDR1 SGHTA and CDR2 FQGNSA. Deletions cut 1 base from V and 5 bases from J, with 14 bases between. This CDR3 has 15 residues. CDR3 sequence reads: CASSLEQSRGYGYTF. CDR3 coding DNA: TGTGCCAGCAGCTTAGAGCAGTCCCGTGGGTATGGCTACACCTTC.

The V gene is TRBV6-5, the J gene TRBJ2-4; possibly TRBD2 for D (6 bases). With 8 bases removed from V and 9 bases from J, the gap between germline ends came to 14 bases. The CDR3 has 12 residues. CDR1 and CDR2 from the germline V gene are MNHEY and SVGAGI. The CDR3 here is CASDEGTGIQYF. The CDR3 nucleotides are TGTGCCAGCGACGAGGGGACTGGCATTCAGTACTTC.

There are a few counts of this clone. The J gene is TRBJ2-2, the V gene TRBV18; TRBD2 agrees at 11 bases. Germline V gene sequence: CDR1 KGHSH, CDR2 LQKENI. J was trimmed by 2 bases and V by 8 bases; bases with no gene match: 4. The CDR3 length is 15 residues. CDR3 in amino acids: CASTSGGRNTGELFF. DNA of the CDR3: TGTGCCAGCACTAGCGGGGGCCGAAACACCGGGGAGCTGTTTTTT.